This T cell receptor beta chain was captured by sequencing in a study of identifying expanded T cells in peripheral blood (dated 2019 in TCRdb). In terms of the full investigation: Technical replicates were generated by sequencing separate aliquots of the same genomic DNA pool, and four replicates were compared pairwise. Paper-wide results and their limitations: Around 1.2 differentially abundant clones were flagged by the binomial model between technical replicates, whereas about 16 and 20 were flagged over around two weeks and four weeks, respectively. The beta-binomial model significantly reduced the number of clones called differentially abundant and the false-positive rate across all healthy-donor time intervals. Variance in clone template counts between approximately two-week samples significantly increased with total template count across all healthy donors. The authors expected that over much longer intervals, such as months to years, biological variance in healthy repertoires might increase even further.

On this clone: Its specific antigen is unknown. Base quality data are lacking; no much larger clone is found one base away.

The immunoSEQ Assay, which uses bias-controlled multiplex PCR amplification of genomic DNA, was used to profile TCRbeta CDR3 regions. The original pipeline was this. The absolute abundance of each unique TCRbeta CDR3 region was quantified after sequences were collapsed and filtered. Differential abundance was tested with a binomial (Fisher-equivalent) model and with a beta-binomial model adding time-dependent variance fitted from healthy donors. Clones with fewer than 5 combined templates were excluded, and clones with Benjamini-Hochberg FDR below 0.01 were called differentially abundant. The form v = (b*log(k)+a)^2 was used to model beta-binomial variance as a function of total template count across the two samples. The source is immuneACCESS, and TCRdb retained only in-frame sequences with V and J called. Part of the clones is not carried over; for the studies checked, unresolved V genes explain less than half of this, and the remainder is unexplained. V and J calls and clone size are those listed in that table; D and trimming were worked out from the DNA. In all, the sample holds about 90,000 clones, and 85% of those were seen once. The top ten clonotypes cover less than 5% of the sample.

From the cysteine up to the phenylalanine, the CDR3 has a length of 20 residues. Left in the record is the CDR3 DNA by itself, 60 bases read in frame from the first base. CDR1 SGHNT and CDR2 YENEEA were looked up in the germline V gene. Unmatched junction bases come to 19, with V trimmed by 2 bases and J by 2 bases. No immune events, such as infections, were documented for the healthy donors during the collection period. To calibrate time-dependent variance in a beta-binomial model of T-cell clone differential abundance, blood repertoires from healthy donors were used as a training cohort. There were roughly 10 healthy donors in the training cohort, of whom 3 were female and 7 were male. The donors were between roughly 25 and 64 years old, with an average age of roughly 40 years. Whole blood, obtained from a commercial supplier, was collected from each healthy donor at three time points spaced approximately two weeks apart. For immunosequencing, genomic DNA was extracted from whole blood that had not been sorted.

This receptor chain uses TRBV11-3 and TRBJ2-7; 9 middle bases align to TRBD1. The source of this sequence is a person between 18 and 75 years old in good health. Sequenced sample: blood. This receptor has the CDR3 CASSLTALGQGAIWPYEQYF. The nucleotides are TGTGCCAGCAGCTTAACCGCGCTGGGACAGGGTGCAATATGGCCCTACGAGCAGTACTTC.